This T cell receptor (beta chain) emerged from a study of T cells after yellow fever vaccination. Study outcomes and limitations: Most primary-vaccination clones recurred post-booster (approximately 96% CD4, 88% CD8). On re-exposure, the response was weaker but peaked faster, at day 5 versus 15. Clonotypes appearing in both CD4 and CD8 compartments existed, and their share was small.

Germline V gene data show CDR1 as DFQATT and CDR2 as SNEGSKA (reference sequence). J gave up 0 bases and V 3 bases, and 4 bases lay outside the gene matches. This CDR3 is built from 15 residues. TCRdb used MiXCR to reprocess the 5' RACE reads, holding one entry per CDR3 protein. The sample holds hundreds of thousands of distinct CDR3 sequences, 15% to 20% seen once. This clonotype was recorded a few times. Its antigen is not identified. The sequence derives from a man aged 30 to 45 who received the YFV17D yellow fever vaccine. Specimen: PBMCs, collected 15 days after the yellow fever booster vaccination. The gene calls are TRBV20-1 and TRBJ2-4; 8 positions agree with TRBD2. CDR3 in amino acids: CSASGAGGAKNIQYF. Here the CDR3 DNA reads TGCAGTGCTAGTGGGGCGGGGGGAGCCAAAAACATTCAGTACTTC.